This T cell receptor beta chain was sequenced during a study of shared clonotypes between healthy human individuals. Whole-study findings and limits: In a handful of donors, around 4.8% of naive CD4 clonotypes appeared in common.

As for this clone: The antigen is undetermined.

Only CD45RO-negative cells positively selected for CCR7 counted as naive CD8 cells, so terminally differentiated effector memory CD45RA+ cells were excluded. Caucasian adults residing in Nashville, Tennessee made up all the donors. Measured with immunoSEQ multiplex PCR; TCRdb has only the in-frame clones, and not every one. The sample has more than 550,000 clones, approximately 90% seen once. Germline V gene data show CDR1 as MDHEN and CDR2 as SYDVKM. The CDR3 has 15 amino acids. With 9 bases removed from V and 3 bases from J, the gap between germline ends came to 18 bases. Input material: naive CD8+ T cells sorted from blood. This clonotype was sampled from a young man in good health. The chain joins TRBV28 to TRBJ1-5, with D possibly being TRBD1 (5 bases). In nucleotides, the CDR3 is TGTGCCAGTTCTTATGAGACAGCCTCCAATCAGCCCCAGCATTTT. Protein: CASSYETASNQPQHF.